Sequencing of this T cell receptor (beta chain) was carried out in a study of PD-1 blockade in classical Hodgkin lymphoma. Time point described: newly diagnosed, previously untreated cHL patient sample. Isolation of CD8+ T cells from thawed PBMCs used magnetic negative selection. The study compared against PBMCs from newly diagnosed, untreated classical Hodgkin lymphoma. Measured with immunoSEQ multiplex PCR; TCRdb has only the in-frame clones, and not every one. The sample records around 14,000 clones, about 89% being singletons. The CDR3 totals 16 residues. Germline CDR1 MNHEY, CDR2 SMNVEV (reference sequence). Losses at the gene ends were 5 bases for V and 0 bases for J; bases not matched to a gene: 5.

J is TRBJ2-3 and V is TRBV27; 10 nucleotides match TRBD2. This TCR derives from a human donor with classical Hodgkin lymphoma. The sample comprised CD8+ T cells from blood. In DNA, the CDR3 is TGTGCCAGCAGTCCGCGGACTAGCGGTAGCACAGATACGCAGTATTTT. It codes for CASSPRTSGSTDTQYF.